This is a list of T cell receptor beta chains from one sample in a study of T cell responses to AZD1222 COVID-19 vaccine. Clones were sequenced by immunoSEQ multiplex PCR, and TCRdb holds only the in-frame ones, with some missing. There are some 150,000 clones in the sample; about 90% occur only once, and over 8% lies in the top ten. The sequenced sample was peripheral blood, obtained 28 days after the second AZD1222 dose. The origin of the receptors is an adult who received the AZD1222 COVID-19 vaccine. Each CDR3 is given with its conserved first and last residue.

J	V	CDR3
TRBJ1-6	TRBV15	CATSSAEGASWNSPLHF
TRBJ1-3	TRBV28	CASSSHSGNTIYF
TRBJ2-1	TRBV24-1	CATSDGRGGSDEQFF
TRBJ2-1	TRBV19	CASSMGMSANEQFF
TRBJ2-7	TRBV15	CATSGTVGLSYEQYF
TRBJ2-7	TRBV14	CASSSAPQTEQYF
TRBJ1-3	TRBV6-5	CASGPTDGNTIYF
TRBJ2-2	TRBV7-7	CASSPTRGNTGELFF
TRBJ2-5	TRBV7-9	CASSLQGSGGTQYF
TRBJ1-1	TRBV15	CATSRGTLYTEAFF
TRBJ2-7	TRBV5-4	CASSFPGRVSDEQYF
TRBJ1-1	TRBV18	CASSREGSTEAFF
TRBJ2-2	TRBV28	CASSLKALGGRSGELFF
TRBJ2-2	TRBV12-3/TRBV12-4	CASSPRGSGELFF
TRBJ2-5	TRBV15	CATSRDRLETQYF
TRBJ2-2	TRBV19	CASRQIGTGELFF
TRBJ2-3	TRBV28	CASSTPGQGTDTQYF
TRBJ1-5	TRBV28	CASNGQFNQPQHF
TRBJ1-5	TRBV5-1	CASSLGPGGGQPQHF
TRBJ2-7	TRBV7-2	CASSLKGGIVSYEQYF
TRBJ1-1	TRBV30	CAWSRGFTEAFF
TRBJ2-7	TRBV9	CASSLNPTSSYEQYF
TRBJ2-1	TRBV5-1	CASSSSTANNEQFF
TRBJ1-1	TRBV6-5	CASSYSMGQGYTEAFF
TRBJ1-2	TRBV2	CASSASNYGYTF
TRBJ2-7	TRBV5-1	CASSPGLLGHEQYF
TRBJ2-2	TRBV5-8	CASSLDEGTGELFF
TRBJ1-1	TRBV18	CASSPPSSGTGANTEAFF
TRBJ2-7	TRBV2	CASSGTGEYEQYF
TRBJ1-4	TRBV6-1	CASSEARVGKLFF
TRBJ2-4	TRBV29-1	CSVSGGGGLIQYF